This TCR beta chain was captured in a study of T-cell reconstitution after alpha-beta-depleted transplantation in children. Regarding the study as a whole: Newly produced T cells mostly provided counts and TCRbeta diversity after one year, as hyperexpanded clones declined.

The authors prepared the TCRbeta library with unique molecular identifiers. TCRdb re-derived calls from the PCR reads in MiXCR, one entry per CDR3 protein. The sample gives 500,000 to 750,000 distinct CDR3 sequences, 25% to 30% of which show up once; 30% to 40% is in the top ten. Per germline, CDR1 MNHEY and CDR2 SMNVEV (reference sequence). Trimming removed 6 bases from V and 7 bases from J; junction bases left unmatched: 7. The length of the CDR3 is 14 residues. This clonotype was recorded a few times. Antigen unknown. The chain employs TRBV27 and TRBJ2-5; 11 bases are a match to TRBD2. The TCR originated in a boy in the first two years of life with Wiskott-Aldrich syndrome, due to receive a stem cell transplant. The specimen was PBMCs, collected before TCRalphabeta/CD19-depleted stem cell transplant. The CDR3 loop reads CASSKTSGTGTQYF. The CDR3 region has the DNA TGTGCCAGCAGCAAGACTAGCGGGACTGGGACCCAGTACTTC.